Included here is one T cell receptor beta chain sequence, with context. Its antigen is not identified. The authors sequenced TCR beta from blood CD8+ and CD4+ T cells. cDNA came from approximately 0.5 to 1 ug RNA primed by random hexamers. Coverage of TCR beta CDR3 amplification by immunoSEQ multiplex PCR extended to 54 Vbeta and 13 Jbeta. One entry per CDR3 protein results from TCRdb running MiXCR on the immunoSEQ multiplex PCR reads. The table shows roughly 190,000 distinct CDR3 sequences, with 95% occurring only once. This sample stems from a study of CD8 T cells in Susac syndrome. Looking at the study overall: At the time of blood draw, patients with Susac syndrome were therapy-naive, receiving corticosteroids, or receiving intravenous immunoglobulin alone.

Whole-study findings and limits: In total CD8+ repertoires, more than 15 Susac-specific public clones were found, and 4 or 5 in CD8+ TEMRA repertoires.

This CDR3 is 12 amino acids long. Trimming removed 6 bases from V and 2 bases from J, with 8 bases in between. Sample: CD8+ T cells from PBMCs. The sequence was obtained from a human donor with Susac syndrome. The chain carries TRBV12-3 or TRBV12-4 and TRBJ2-7; a possible D gene is TRBD1 (5 bases). This CDR3 reads CASRQGTYEQYF. The CDR3 coding sequence is TGTGCCAGCAGGCAGGGTACCTACGAGCAGTACTTC.